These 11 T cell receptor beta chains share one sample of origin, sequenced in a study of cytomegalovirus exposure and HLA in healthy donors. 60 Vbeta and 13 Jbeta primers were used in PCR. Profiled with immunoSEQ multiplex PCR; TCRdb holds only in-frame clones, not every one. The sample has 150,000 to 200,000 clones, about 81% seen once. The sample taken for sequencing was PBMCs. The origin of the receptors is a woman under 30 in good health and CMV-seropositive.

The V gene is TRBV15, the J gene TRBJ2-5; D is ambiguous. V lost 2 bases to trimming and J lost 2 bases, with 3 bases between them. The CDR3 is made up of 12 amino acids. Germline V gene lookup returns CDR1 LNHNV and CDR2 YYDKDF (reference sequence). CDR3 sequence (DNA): TGTGCCACCAGCAGACCACAAGAGACCCAGTACTTC. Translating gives CATSRPQETQYF.

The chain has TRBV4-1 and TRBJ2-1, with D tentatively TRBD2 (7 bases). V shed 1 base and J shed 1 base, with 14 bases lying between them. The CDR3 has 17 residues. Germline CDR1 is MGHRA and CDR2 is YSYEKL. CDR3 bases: TGCGCCAGCAGCCAAGTGGGGCGGGGGCTATCCTACAATGAGCAGTTCTTC. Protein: CASSQVGRGLSYNEQFF.

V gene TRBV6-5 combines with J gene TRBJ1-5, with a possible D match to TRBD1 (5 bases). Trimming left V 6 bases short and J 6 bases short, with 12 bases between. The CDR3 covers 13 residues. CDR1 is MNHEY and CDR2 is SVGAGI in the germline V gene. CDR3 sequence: CASRGGLGQPQHF. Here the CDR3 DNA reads TGTGCCAGCAGGGGGGGGTTGGGTCAGCCCCAGCATTTT.

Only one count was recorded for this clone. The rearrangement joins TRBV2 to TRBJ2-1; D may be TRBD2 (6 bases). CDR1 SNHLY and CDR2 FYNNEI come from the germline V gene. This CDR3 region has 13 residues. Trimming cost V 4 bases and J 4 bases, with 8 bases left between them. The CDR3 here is CASSGGTYNEQFF. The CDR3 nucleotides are TGTGCCAGCAGTGGAGGGACTTACAATGAGCAGTTCTTC.

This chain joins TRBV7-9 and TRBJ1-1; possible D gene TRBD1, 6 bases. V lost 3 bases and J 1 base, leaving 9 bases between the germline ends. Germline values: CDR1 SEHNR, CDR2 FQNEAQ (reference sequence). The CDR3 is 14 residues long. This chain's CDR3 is CASSLTGQNTEAFF. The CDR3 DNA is TGTGCCAGCAGCTTGACGGGACAGAACACTGAAGCTTTCTTT.

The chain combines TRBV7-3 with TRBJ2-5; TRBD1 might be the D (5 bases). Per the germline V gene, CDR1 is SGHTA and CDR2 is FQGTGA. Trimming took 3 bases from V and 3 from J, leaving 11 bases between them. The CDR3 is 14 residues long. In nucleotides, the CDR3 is TGTGCCAGCAGCTTGGGGCCCCTAGAAGAGACCCAGTACTTC. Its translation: CASSLGPLEETQYF.

The CDR3 sequence is CASTPRTMRANEKLFF. The DNA of the CDR3 is TGTGCCAGCACCCCTCGTACGATGAGGGCTAATGAAAAACTGTTTTTT. The chain couples TRBV28 to TRBJ1-4; D ambiguous. The CDR3 contains 16 residues. The germline gives CDR1 MDHEN, CDR2 SYDVKM. V was shortened by 7 bases and J by 3 bases, with 18 bases between the two germline ends.

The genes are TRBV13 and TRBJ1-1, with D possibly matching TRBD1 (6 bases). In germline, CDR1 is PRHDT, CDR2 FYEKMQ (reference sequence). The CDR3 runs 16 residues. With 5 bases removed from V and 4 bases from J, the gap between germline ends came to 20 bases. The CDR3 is CASSPLGGAGRTEAFF. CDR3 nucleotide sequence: TGTGCCAGCAGCCCCCTAGGGGGGGCAGGCCGCACTGAAGCTTTCTTT.

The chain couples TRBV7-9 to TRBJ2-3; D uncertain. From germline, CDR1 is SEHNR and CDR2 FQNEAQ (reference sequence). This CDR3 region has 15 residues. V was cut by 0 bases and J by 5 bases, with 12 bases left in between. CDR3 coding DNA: TGTGCCAGCAGCTTAGCAGCTGAGAGAGGAGATACGCAGTATTTT. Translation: CASSLAAERGDTQYF.

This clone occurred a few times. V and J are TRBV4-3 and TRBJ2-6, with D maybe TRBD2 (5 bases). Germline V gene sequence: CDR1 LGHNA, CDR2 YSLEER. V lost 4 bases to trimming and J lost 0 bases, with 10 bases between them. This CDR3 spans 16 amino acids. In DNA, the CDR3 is TGCGCCAGCAGCCCAGATACTAGCTCTGGGGCCAACGTCCTGACTTTC. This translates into CASSPDTSSGANVLTF.

The chain's CDR3 is CASSDRTGRWGYTF. The CDR3 bases are TGTGCCAGCAGCGACAGGACAGGGCGATGGGGCTACACCTTC. The rearrangement uses TRBV6-5 and TRBJ1-2, with 8 bases that match TRBD1. J was trimmed by 8 bases and V by 6 bases; bases with no gene match: 11. There are 14 residues in the CDR3. Germline-derived CDR1 and CDR2 are MNHEY and SVGAGI.